These 25 T cell receptor beta chains originate from one sample sequenced in a study of PD-L1 blockade in urothelial cancer. Only in-frame clones appear in the TCRdb table, and some are missing; sequencing was by immunoSEQ multiplex PCR. The sample has 53,000 or so clones, more than 75% seen once. The sample was PBMCs, taken around atezolizumab (anti-PD-L1) treatment. Receptor source: a man in his sixties with urothelial cancer.

The V gene is TRBV5-1, the J gene TRBJ2-7; TRBD1 matches 10 bases. In germline, CDR1 is SGHRS, CDR2 YFSETQ. The CDR3 contains 13 residues. The J segment lost 3 bases and the V segment lost 9 bases, leaving 6 bases of the junction unmatched. Here the CDR3 DNA reads TGCGCCACGAGACAGGGGGCGAACTACGAGCAGTACTTC. Its protein is CATRQGANYEQYF.

The chain employs TRBV6-1 and TRBJ2-5; D gene uncertain. Germline-derived CDR1 and CDR2 are MNHNS and SASEGT. This CDR3 is 15 amino acids long. Trimming removed 6 bases from V and 1 base from J, with 15 bases in between. CDR3 nucleotide sequence: TGTGCCAGCAGACTTAACCCCGAGGTCCAAGAGACCCAGTACTTC. As protein: CASRLNPEVQETQYF.

V and J are TRBV5-1 and TRBJ1-6, with D tentatively TRBD1 (5 bases). V gave up 1 base and J gave up 6 bases, with 8 bases separating them. CDR3 length: 14 residues. In germline, CDR1 is SGHRS, CDR2 YFSETQ. This CDR3 is CASSLFGANSPLHF. As DNA, the CDR3 is TGCGCCAGCAGCTTGTTTGGGGCTAATTCACCCCTCCACTTT. Filled out from reference TRBV5-1 and TRBJ1-6, the complete variable domain reads KAGVTQTPRYLIKTRGQQVTLSCSPISGHRSVSWYQQTPGQGLQFLFEYFSETQRNKGNFPGRFSGRQFSNSRSEMNVSTLELGDSALYLCASSLFGANSPLHFGNGTRLTVT.

V and J are TRBV7-2 and TRBJ2-3; 10 bases fit TRBD2. The CDR3 covers 16 residues. Germline V CDR1 and CDR2: SGHTA, FQGNSA. The J segment lost 3 bases and the V segment lost 3 bases, leaving 6 bases of the junction unmatched. CDR3 region: CASSFGTSVGTDTQYF. CDR3 sequence (DNA): TGTGCCAGCAGCTTCGGGACTAGCGTTGGGACAGATACGCAGTATTTT.

The chain is built from TRBV7-3 and TRBJ2-7; the D gene is possibly TRBD1 (5 bases). Trimming took 3 bases from V and 3 from J, leaving 9 bases between them. Germline CDR1 and CDR2: SGHTA and FQGTGA. CDR3 length: 13 residues. The CDR3 sequence is CASSFGQGYEQYF. CDR3 coding DNA: TGTGCCAGCAGCTTCGGTCAGGGCTACGAGCAGTACTTC.

The rearrangement uses TRBV6-5 and TRBJ1-2; no clear D gene. Trimming shortened V by 5 bases and J by 2 bases, and 12 bases separated the two germline ends. CDR1 is MNHEY and CDR2 is SVGAGI in the germline V gene. The CDR3 has 14 amino acids. CDR3 residues: CASSVVGGNYGYTF. The CDR3 coding sequence is TGTGCCAGCAGTGTAGTAGGAGGCAACTATGGCTACACCTTC.

The V call is TRBV29-1, the J call TRBJ2-1; D perhaps matches TRBD2 (6 bases). Germline CDR1 reads SQVTM; CDR2 reads ANQGSEA. This CDR3 has 13 residues. Trimming took 3 bases from V and 7 from J, leaving 13 bases between them. The DNA of the CDR3 is TGCAGCGTTGAGCGGACCGGAGGGAATGAGCAGTTCTTC. Its translation: CSVERTGGNEQFF.

The chain combines TRBV7-2 with TRBJ2-7, with TRBD2 matching 10 bases. The CDR3 has 16 amino acids. Germline values: CDR1 SGHTA, CDR2 FQGNSA. J lost 1 base, V lost 1 base, and 4 bases had no gene match. CDR3: CASSLVPAGGSYEQYF. CDR3 bases: TGTGCCAGCAGCTTAGTCCCAGCGGGAGGGTCCTACGAGCAGTACTTC.

The rearrangement joins TRBV5-1 to TRBJ2-3, with D possibly matching TRBD2 (5 bases). The CDR3 extends over 15 amino acids. CDR1 and CDR2 (germline): SGHRS, YFSETQ. Trimming pared 0 bases from V and 1 base from J, leaving 9 bases between. The CDR3 region is CASSLALLGTDTQYF. The CDR3 DNA sequence: TGCGCCAGCAGCTTGGCCCTACTAGGCACAGATACGCAGTATTTT.

The V and J genes are TRBV7-9 and TRBJ1-5, with 9 nucleotides matching TRBD1. After removal of 10 bases from V and 4 bases from J, the junction contained 11 bases not matched to a gene. The CDR3 is made up of 15 amino acids. The V gene's germline CDR1 is SEHNR and CDR2 FQNEAQ (reference sequence). The CDR3 region is CATGTGNLQNQPQHF. In nucleotides, the CDR3 is TGTGCCACCGGGACAGGGAACCTACAGAATCAGCCCCAGCATTTT. Filled out from reference TRBV7-9 and TRBJ1-5, the complete variable domain reads DTGVSQNPRHKITKRGQNVTFRCDPISEHNRLYWYRQTLGQGPEFLTYFQNEAQLEKSRLLSDRFSAERPKGSFSTLEIQRTEQGDSAMYLCATGTGNLQNQPQHFGDGTRLSIL.

CDR3 sequence: CASREWDRGPREQYF. The CDR3 region has the DNA TGTGCCAGCAGAGAATGGGACAGGGGGCCGAGGGAGCAGTACTTC. The gene calls are TRBV5-4 and TRBJ2-7, with TRBD1 matching 12 bases. The V and J ends lost 5 bases and 7 bases, in that order; junction bases with no gene match: 10. The CDR3 contains 15 residues. Germline CDR1 reads SGHNT; CDR2 reads YYREEE (reference sequence). Combining the CDR3 with reference TRBV5-4 and TRBJ2-7 gives the whole variable domain ETGVTQSPTHLIKTRGQQVTLRCSSQSGHNTVSWYQQALGQGPQFIFQYYREEENGRGNFPPRFSGLQFPNYSSELNVNALELDDSALYLCASREWDRGPREQYFGPGTRLTVT.

The chain links TRBV18 to TRBJ2-1; 10 bases are shared with TRBD1. CDR3 length: 15 amino acids. The junction had 5 bases not matched to a gene; V was cut back by 3 bases and J by 6 bases. Germline CDR1 KGHSH, CDR2 LQKENI. The CDR3 coding sequence is TGTGCCAGCTCACCCCTGGACAGGGGGTTCAATGAGCAGTTCTTC. Translated, it gives CASSPLDRGFNEQFF.

The chain is built from TRBV9 and TRBJ2-3; 10 bases align to TRBD1. In germline, CDR1 is SGDLS, CDR2 YYNGEE. The CDR3 extends over 15 amino acids. The J segment lost 7 bases and the V segment lost 0 bases, leaving 5 bases of the junction unmatched. The CDR3 nucleotides are TGTGCCAGCAGCGTAGGGGACAGGGGTATGAATACGCAGTATTTT. Translating it yields CASSVGDRGMNTQYF.

This clone was observed a handful of times. V gene TRBV4-3 combines with J gene TRBJ2-3; 12 positions agree with TRBD2. The CDR3 has 16 residues. After removal of 6 bases from V and 2 bases from J, the junction contained 6 bases not matched to a gene. Germline V CDR1 and CDR2: LGHNA, YSLEER. The CDR3 is CASSFGLAGSTDTQYF. CDR3 bases: TGCGCCAGCAGTTTCGGACTAGCGGGATCCACAGATACGCAGTATTTT.

The chain recombines TRBV7-9 with TRBJ1-3, with no clear D. CDR1 and CDR2 (germline): SEHNR, FQNEAQ (reference sequence). Trimming removed 1 base at V and 0 bases at J, with 10 bases between. The CDR3 covers 16 residues. The CDR3 DNA is TGTGCCAGCAGCTTAGTATCGGTCCGCTCTGGAAACACCATATATTTT. Its protein product is CASSLVSVRSGNTIYF. The variable domain in full, with the rest retrieved from reference TRBV7-9 and TRBJ1-3, is DTGVSQNPRHKITKRGQNVTFRCDPISEHNRLYWYRQTLGQGPEFLTYFQNEAQLEKSRLLSDRFSAERPKGSFSTLEIQRTEQGDSAMYLCASSLVSVRSGNTIYFGEGSWLTVV.

The rearrangement uses TRBV5-4 and TRBJ1-1, with D unresolved. V shed 7 bases and J shed 5 bases, with 15 bases lying between them. From germline, CDR1 is SGHNT and CDR2 YYREEE (reference sequence). The CDR3 is made up of 13 amino acids. For the CDR3, the DNA is TGTGCCAGCGGTCCCGGGATAAGAACTGAAGCTTTCTTT. Its translation: CASGPGIRTEAFF. The full variable domain, rest sourced from reference TRBV5-4 and TRBJ1-1, is ETGVTQSPTHLIKTRGQQVTLRCSSQSGHNTVSWYQQALGQGPQFIFQYYREEENGRGNFPPRFSGLQFPNYSSELNVNALELDDSALYLCASGPGIRTEAFFGQGTRLTVV.

The chain recombines TRBV14 with TRBJ2-3; tentative D call: TRBD1 (5 bases). Germline V gives CDR1 SGHDN, CDR2 FVKESK. The CDR3 has 13 residues. V was pared by 3 bases and J by 15 bases, with 19 bases between. CDR3 sequence: CASSQGPGHRSYF. DNA of the CDR3: TGTGCCAGCAGCCAGGGGCCCGGACACCGATCATATTTT.

There are a few counts of this clone. V and J are TRBV27 and TRBJ2-7; 8 nucleotides agree with TRBD1. This CDR3 is built from 15 residues. Trimming removed 2 bases from V and 3 bases from J; junction bases left unmatched: 6. Germline loops: CDR1 MNHEY, CDR2 SMNVEV (reference sequence). The CDR3 nucleotides are TGTGCCAGCAGTTTACGTGGGACAGGATTCTACGAGCAGTACTTC. Its translation is CASSLRGTGFYEQYF.

The chain carries TRBV27 and TRBJ2-2; 8 bases are shared with TRBD1. The germline V gene has CDR1 MNHEY and CDR2 SMNVEV (reference sequence). The J segment lost 7 bases and the V segment lost 3 bases, leaving 7 bases of the junction unmatched. The CDR3 extends over 15 amino acids. CDR3 in amino acids: CASSFGTGFGGELFF. As DNA, the CDR3 is TGTGCCAGCAGTTTCGGGACAGGCTTTGGCGGGGAGCTGTTTTTT.

V gene TRBV5-1 combines with J gene TRBJ1-3, with a weak D call TRBD1 (6 bases). Germline V gene data show CDR1 as SGHRS and CDR2 as YFSETQ. This CDR3 spans 13 amino acids. The V gene lost 4 bases and the J gene lost 7 bases, with 12 bases spanning the gap. Written as DNA, the CDR3 is TGCGCCAGCAGCACGCGGACAGAGAACACCATATATTTT. Protein sequence: CASSTRTENTIYF.

This clone was counted a single time. The V and J genes are TRBV6-6 and TRBJ2-7, with 7 bases aligning to TRBD2. J was trimmed by 7 bases and V by 8 bases; bases with no gene match: 17. Per germline, CDR1 MNHNY and CDR2 SVGAGI (reference sequence). The CDR3 extends over 15 amino acids. CDR3 region: CASRALAELYIEQYF. The CDR3 DNA follows: TGTGCCAGCCGGGCGCTAGCGGAGCTATACATAGAGCAGTACTTC.

This clone is a singleton in its sample. The V gene is TRBV6-1, the J gene TRBJ1-6, with 8 bases lining up with TRBD1. CDR3 length equals 15 residues. CDR1 and CDR2 (germline): MNHNS, SASEGT. Trimming took 6 bases from V and 7 from J; bases not matched to a gene: 8. The CDR3 loop is CASSIRTGTNSPLHF. In DNA form, the CDR3 reads TGTGCCAGCAGCATAAGGACAGGGACAAATTCACCCCTCCACTTT.

The chain has TRBV4-1 and TRBJ2-2; D is perhaps TRBD2 (6 bases). CDR3 length: 17 residues. Germline values: CDR1 MGHRA, CDR2 YSYEKL. Deletions cut 1 base from V and 8 bases from J, with 20 bases between. CDR3 bases: TGCGCCAGCAGCCAAGTAACTGGGAGGCTTGTGAGTGGGGAGCTGTTTTTT. It codes for CASSQVTGRLVSGELFF.

The rearrangement links TRBV7-2 to TRBJ2-5; TRBD2 is a possible D gene (5 bases). The CDR3 spans 13 residues. Trimming left V 3 bases short and J 4 bases short, with 9 bases between. Germline CDR1 is SGHTA and CDR2 is FQGNSA. Here the CDR3 reads CASSFGLRETQYF. Written as DNA, the CDR3 is TGTGCCAGCAGCTTCGGACTCCGAGAGACCCAGTACTTC.

The chain employs TRBV5-1 and TRBJ2-1, with 8 bases that match TRBD2. This CDR3 spans 13 amino acids. The V gene's germline CDR1 is SGHRS and CDR2 YFSETQ. V was pared by 2 bases and J by 8 bases, with 3 bases of the junction left unmatched. This CDR3 reads CASSFGLAYEQFF. In DNA, the CDR3 is TGCGCCAGCAGCTTCGGACTAGCATATGAGCAGTTCTTC.